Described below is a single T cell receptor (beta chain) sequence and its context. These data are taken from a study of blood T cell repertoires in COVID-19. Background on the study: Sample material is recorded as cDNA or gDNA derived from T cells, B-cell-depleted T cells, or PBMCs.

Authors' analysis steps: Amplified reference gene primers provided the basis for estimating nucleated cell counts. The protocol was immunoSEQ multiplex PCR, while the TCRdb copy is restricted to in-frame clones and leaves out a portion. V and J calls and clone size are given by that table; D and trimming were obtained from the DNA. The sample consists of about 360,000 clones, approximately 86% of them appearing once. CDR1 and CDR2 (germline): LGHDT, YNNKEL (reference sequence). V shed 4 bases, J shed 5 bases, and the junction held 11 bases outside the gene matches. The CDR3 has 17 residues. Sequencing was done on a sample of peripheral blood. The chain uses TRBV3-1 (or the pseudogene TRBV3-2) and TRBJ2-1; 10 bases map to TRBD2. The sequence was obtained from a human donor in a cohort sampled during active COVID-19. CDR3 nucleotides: TGTGCCAGCAGCCCCCACCCCGGGACTAGCGTTAACAATGAGCAGTTCTTC. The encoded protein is CASSPHPGTSVNNEQFF.